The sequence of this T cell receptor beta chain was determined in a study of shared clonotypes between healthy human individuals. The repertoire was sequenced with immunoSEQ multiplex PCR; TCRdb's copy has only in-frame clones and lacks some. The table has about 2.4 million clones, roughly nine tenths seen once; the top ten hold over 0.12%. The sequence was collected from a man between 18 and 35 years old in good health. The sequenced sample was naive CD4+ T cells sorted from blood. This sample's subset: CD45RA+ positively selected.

CDR3 bases: TGTGCCAGCAGCTCAGACAGGGCACCAACTAATGAAAAACTGTTTTTT. Protein product: CASSSDRAPTNEKLFF. The rearrangement links TRBV5-4 to TRBJ1-4; 7 bases are shared with TRBD1. Germline V gene lookup returns CDR1 SGHNT and CDR2 YYREEE (reference sequence). The CDR3 covers 16 residues. The trim removed 3 bases at V and 0 bases at J, leaving 5 bases unmatched.